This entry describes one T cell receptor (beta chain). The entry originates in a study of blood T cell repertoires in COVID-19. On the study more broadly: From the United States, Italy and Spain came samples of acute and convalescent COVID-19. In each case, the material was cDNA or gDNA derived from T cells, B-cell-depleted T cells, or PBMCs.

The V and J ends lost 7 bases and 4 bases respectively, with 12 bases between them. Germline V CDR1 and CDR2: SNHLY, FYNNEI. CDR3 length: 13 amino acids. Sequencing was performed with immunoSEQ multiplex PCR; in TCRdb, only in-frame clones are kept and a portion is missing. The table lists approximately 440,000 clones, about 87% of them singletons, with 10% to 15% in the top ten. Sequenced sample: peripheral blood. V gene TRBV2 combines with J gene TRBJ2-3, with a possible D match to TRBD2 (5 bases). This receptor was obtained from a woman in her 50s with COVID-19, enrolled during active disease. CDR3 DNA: TGTGCCAGCATGCAAGGGAGAGCAGATACGCAGTATTTT. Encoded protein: CASMQGRADTQYF.